This TCR beta chain was profiled in a study of control samples from healthy donors and cancer patients. The protocol was immunoSEQ multiplex PCR, while the TCRdb copy is restricted to in-frame clones and leaves out a portion. Of 100,000 to 150,000 clones listed, 93% are singletons. The CDR3 runs 12 residues. The V end was cut by 8 bases, the J end by 3 bases, with 10 bases between. Sequencing used PBMCs. V gene TRBV12-3 or TRBV12-4 combines with J gene TRBJ1-2; TRBD1 might be the D (5 bases). The TCR comes from a man aged 50 to 59 with head and neck cancer. The CDR3 spells CASRGPYYGYTF. Written as DNA, the CDR3 is TGTGCCAGCCGGGGACCTTACTATGGCTACACCTTC.